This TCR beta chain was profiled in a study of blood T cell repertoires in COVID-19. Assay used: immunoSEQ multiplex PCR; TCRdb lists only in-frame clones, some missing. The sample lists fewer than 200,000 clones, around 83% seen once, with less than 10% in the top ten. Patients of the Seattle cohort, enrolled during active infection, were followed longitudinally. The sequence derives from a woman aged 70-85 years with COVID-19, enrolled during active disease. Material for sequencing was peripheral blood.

The CDR3: CASSEEPPSQYF. DNA of the CDR3: TGTGCCAGCAGTGAAGAGCCACCGAGCCAGTACTTC. This chain joins TRBV6-1 and TRBJ2-5; D is uncertain. The CDR3 extends over 12 amino acids. Germline loops: CDR1 MNHNS, CDR2 SASEGT. V lost 1 base to trimming and J lost 10 bases, with 10 bases between them.